These 7 T cell receptor beta chains share one sample of origin, sequenced in a study of T cell responses to AZD1222 COVID-19 vaccine. Method: immunoSEQ multiplex PCR; TCRdb's copy keeps in-frame clones and lacks some. The sample holds 160,000 or so clones, 90% seen once. The sequences come from peripheral blood, collected 28 days after the second AZD1222 dose. These receptors were obtained from an adult who received the AZD1222 COVID-19 vaccine.

The V call is TRBV2, the J call TRBJ2-6, with 7 nucleotides matching TRBD1. The CDR3 is 20 residues long. CDR1 and CDR2 (germline): SNHLY, FYNNEI. V lost 10 bases, J lost 9 bases, and 30 bases stayed unmatched. The CDR3 region is CATITRHAPDRLPGGNVLTF. The CDR3 nucleotides read TGTGCCACGATCACGAGACACGCCCCGGACAGGTTACCTGGTGGCAACGTCCTGACTTTC.

The chain employs TRBV2 and TRBJ1-1; 11 bases fit TRBD1. The junction had 5 bases not matched to a gene; V was cut back by 6 bases and J by 5 bases. The CDR3 runs 14 residues. Germline-derived CDR1 and CDR2 are SNHLY and FYNNEI. The CDR3 sequence: CASRKGQGVTEAFF. The CDR3 DNA reads TGTGCCAGCAGAAAGGGACAGGGGGTGACTGAAGCTTTCTTT.

The CDR3 bases are TGTGCCAGCAGCTTGGAGGAAAGGAATTCACCCCTCCACTTT. As protein: CASSLEERNSPLHF. This chain links TRBV5-4 with TRBJ1-6; D gene uncertain. CDR3 length: 14 amino acids. Trimming took off 0 bases at V and 7 bases at J, with 8 bases between the two ends. CDR1 is SGHNT and CDR2 is YYREEE in the germline V gene (reference sequence).

J is TRBJ1-5 and V is TRBV30, with D possibly being TRBD1 (5 bases). CDR1 and CDR2 from the germline V gene are GTSNPN and SVGIG (reference sequence). The CDR3 runs to 12 residues. Trimming left V 3 bases short and J 7 bases short, with 10 bases between. CDR3 DNA sequence: TGTGCCTGGAGCCAGGGTGGACAGCCCCAGCATTTT. This sequence encodes CAWSQGGQPQHF. The entire variable domain, with the rest obtained from reference TRBV30 and TRBJ1-5, is as follows: SQTIHQWPATLVQPVGSPLSLECTVEGTSNPNLYWYRQAAGRGLQLLFYSVGIGQISSEVPQNLSASRPQDRQFILSSKKLLLSDSGFYLCAWSQGGQPQHFGDGTRLSIL.

CDR3 protein: CASSLQYTNSYNSPLHF. The CDR3 DNA is TGTGCCAGCAGTTTACAGTACACCAACTCCTATAATTCACCCCTCCACTTT. V gene TRBV27 combines with J gene TRBJ1-6; D is unclear. V was clipped by 2 bases and J by 0 bases, with 11 bases between them. The CDR3 has 17 amino acids. The germline CDR1 and CDR2 sequences are MNHEY and SMNVEV (reference sequence).

This clone was observed a handful of times. This sequence joins TRBV10-3 and TRBJ2-3; D ambiguous. Deletions cut 4 bases from V and 2 bases from J, with 10 bases between. Germline V lookup: CDR1 ENHRY, CDR2 SYGVKD. The CDR3 consists of 14 residues. Here the CDR3 reads CAISGAFTTDTQYF. The CDR3, as DNA: TGTGCCATCAGTGGGGCTTTCACCACAGATACGCAGTATTTT.

The gene calls are TRBV5-6 and TRBJ1-2, with 10 nucleotides matching TRBD1. V lost 4 bases, J lost 5 bases, and 2 bases stayed unmatched. The CDR3 extends over 13 amino acids. Germline values: CDR1 SGHDT, CDR2 YYEEEE. In DNA, the CDR3 is TGTGCCAGCAGCGGGGGACAGGGGTATGGCTACACCTTC. Translating gives CASSGGQGYGYTF.